This T cell receptor (beta chain) was retrieved from a study of early T cells in non-severe SARS-CoV-2 infection. The overall study: Bulk RNA taken from unsorted whole blood was sequenced, leaving chains unpaired. Study conclusions and caveats: A preference for anti-spike CD8 responses marked VDJdb matching, which missed private and CD4 specificities.

This clonotype was picked up a small number of times. Its matching antigen is unknown. Individually, cDNA molecules had unique molecular identifiers attached to them. Using its own MiXCR run on the 5' RACE reads, TCRdb lists one record per CDR3 protein. The sample has 50,000 or so distinct CDR3 sequences; roughly an eighth are singletons. V gave up 2 bases and J gave up 6 bases; unmatched junction bases: 13. Germline CDR1 reads SQVTM; CDR2 reads ANQGSEA. The CDR3 loop spans 16 amino acids. Source material: whole blood. This sequence was found in an adult who was a healthcare worker with PCR-confirmed SARS-CoV-2 infection or an uninfected control (not recorded which). The rearrangement joins TRBV29-1 to TRBJ1-1; 9 nucleotides align to TRBD1. The CDR3 region is CSVEYGTGYGIAEAFF. For the CDR3, the DNA is TGCAGCGTTGAATACGGGACAGGGTACGGAATCGCTGAAGCTTTCTTT.